This note documents a single T cell receptor (beta chain) sequence. What it binds is not known. Time point specified: persistent/refractory GD, antithyroid drugs over 5 years with positive TRAb. Scientists built the TCR library using RNA that was extracted from PBMCs. The authors drew patients from an endocrinology department in Xi'an, China. Trimming stripped 4 bases from V and 7 bases from J, with 13 bases between. CDR3 length: 13 amino acids. Germline assignment: CDR1 LGHNA and CDR2 YSLEER. Sequencing libraries for TCR beta were prepared with iRepertoire HTBI primers and Arm-PCR of CDR3 regions. TCRdb reprocessed the multiplex PCR reads via MiXCR and lists one record per CDR3 protein. The table shows roughly 300,000 distinct CDR3 sequences, with 15% to 20% occurring only once. This sample was taken from a study of regulatory T cells in long-lasting Graves disease. Points from the study as a whole: Persistent disease was associated with favored TRBV28 usage and with favored use of TRBJ1-2 and TRBJ2-5.

The sequence was obtained from a female donor with Graves disease. The sequencing here drew on peripheral blood mononuclear cells (PBMCs), taken when the disease was refractory, from a patient treated with antithyroid drugs. The rearrangement joins TRBV4-3 to TRBJ1-2; D gene unclear. The CDR3 DNA reads TGCGCCAGCAGCCGCGACCTGAAAAGTGGCTACACCTTC. Amino acids: CASSRDLKSGYTF.